The 32 T cell receptor beta chains below all came from one sample that was sequenced in a study of cytomegalovirus exposure and HLA in healthy donors. The primer mix had 60 Vbeta and 13 Jbeta primers. Here immunoSEQ multiplex PCR was the method, and the copy in TCRdb shows in-frame clones only, minus some. In the table there are 100,000 to 150,000 clones, about three quarters of which are singletons. The sample taken for sequencing was PBMCs. The receptors were gathered from a man aged 45-60 years in good health and CMV-seropositive.

In nucleotides, the CDR3 is TGTGCCAGCTCACGACAGGACACCGGGGAGCTGTTTTTT. This sequence encodes CASSRQDTGELFF. The rearrangement uses TRBV18 and TRBJ2-2, with D perhaps matching TRBD1 (6 bases). The germline CDR1 and CDR2 sequences are KGHSH and LQKENI. The CDR3 runs 13 residues. Between the trimmed V and J ends, which lost 4 bases and 3 bases, there was a span of 6 bases.

The rearrangement joins TRBV7-9 to TRBJ1-3; D is uncertain. Germline CDR1 is SEHNR and CDR2 is FQNEAQ (reference sequence). V was pared by 4 bases and J by 6 bases, with 13 bases between. The CDR3 totals 14 residues. CDR3 protein: CASSYREVVNTIYF. In nucleotides, the CDR3 is TGTGCCAGCAGCTACCGGGAAGTAGTAAACACCATATATTTT.

The chain links TRBV19 to TRBJ2-7, with 8 bases that match TRBD2. The CDR3 covers 16 residues. From germline, CDR1 is LNHDA and CDR2 SQIVND (reference sequence). The V gene end was trimmed by 6 bases and the J gene end by 5 bases; junction bases not matched to a gene: 15. The chain's CDR3 is CASSQFGGDTVDEQYF. The DNA of the CDR3 is TGTGCCAGTAGCCAATTCGGGGGGGACACGGTCGACGAGCAGTACTTC.

This clone was recorded a few times. J is TRBJ1-1 and V is TRBV6-5; 9 positions agree with TRBD1. The J segment lost 2 bases and the V segment lost 6 bases, leaving 10 bases of the junction unmatched. Germline V gene data show CDR1 as MNHEY and CDR2 as SVGAGI. This CDR3 region has 16 residues. CDR3 protein: CASSYRGTGINTEAFF. CDR3 coding DNA: TGTGCCAGCAGCTACAGAGGGACAGGGATAAACACTGAAGCTTTCTTT.

This chain uses TRBV5-1 with TRBJ1-1, with 10 nucleotides matching TRBD1. Germline loops: CDR1 SGHRS, CDR2 YFSETQ. Trimming took 4 bases from V and 3 from J; bases not matched to a gene: 3. There are 14 residues in the CDR3. CDR3: CASSRGQGYTEAFF. Written as DNA, the CDR3 is TGCGCCAGCAGCCGGGGACAGGGGTACACTGAAGCTTTCTTT.

This clone was picked up one time. Here the CDR3 DNA reads TGTGCCAGCAGCTCCTTCGGGGACAGAAATGAGCAGTTCTTC. Translated: CASSSFGDRNEQFF. The V and J genes are TRBV7-8 and TRBJ2-1; 7 nucleotides align to TRBD1. CDR3 length: 14 residues. Germline CDR1 is SGHVS and CDR2 is FQNEAQ. V lost 4 bases, J lost 7 bases, and 7 bases stayed unmatched.

The DNA of the CDR3 is TGCGCCAGCAGACCCGGGGGAACCAACTACGAGCAGTACTTC. This encodes CASRPGGTNYEQYF. The rearrangement uses TRBV5-1 and TRBJ2-7; possibly TRBD2 for D (6 bases). CDR3 size: 14 residues. V was trimmed by 5 bases and J by 3 bases, leaving 15 bases between them. Germline values: CDR1 SGHRS, CDR2 YFSETQ.

This clone occurred once. The chain combines TRBV18 with TRBJ2-6; 11 positions agree with TRBD2. J lost 5 bases, V lost 1 base, and 7 bases had no gene match. Germline assignment: CDR1 KGHSH and CDR2 LQKENI. The length of the CDR3 is 18 residues. The CDR3: CASSPLLAGGSRANVLTF. Here the CDR3 DNA reads TGTGCCAGCTCACCACTCCTAGCGGGAGGAAGTAGGGCCAACGTCCTGACTTTC. The full variable domain, its missing parts supplied by reference TRBV18 and TRBJ2-6, is NAGVMQNPRHLVRRRGQEARLRCSPMKGHSHVYWYRQLPEEGLKFMVYLQKENIIDESGMPKERFSAEFPKEGPSILRIQQVVRGDSAAYFCASSPLLAGGSRANVLTFGAGSRLTVL.

Here the CDR3 reads CASSLAGGSTDTQYF. For the CDR3, the DNA is TGTGCCAGCAGCTTGGCGGGTGGGAGCACAGATACGCAGTATTTT. The J gene is TRBJ2-3, the V gene TRBV5-4, with unresolved D. The germline CDR1 and CDR2 sequences are SGHNT and YYREEE (reference sequence). The CDR3 is 15 residues long. Trimming took 0 bases from V and 0 from J, leaving 8 bases between them.

CDR3 DNA: TGTGCCAGCTCCGACAGCTTCTCTGGAAACACCATATATTTT. This translates into CASSDSFSGNTIYF. The chain combines TRBV18 with TRBJ1-3, with a weak D call TRBD1 (5 bases). CDR1 KGHSH and CDR2 LQKENI come from the germline V gene. V lost 6 bases and J lost 0, with 9 bases in between. CDR3 length: 14 residues.

The chain links TRBV7-2 to TRBJ2-1; 7 bases match TRBD1. J was trimmed by 4 bases and V by 0 bases; bases with no gene match: 6. Germline V lookup: CDR1 SGHTA, CDR2 FQGNSA. This CDR3 comprises 16 residues. CDR3 sequence: CASSLALRGPYNEQFF. CDR3 DNA sequence: TGTGCCAGCAGCTTAGCGCTGAGGGGGCCTTACAATGAGCAGTTCTTC. The variable domain in full, with the rest retrieved from reference TRBV7-2 and TRBJ2-1, is GAGVSQSPSNKVTEKGKDVELRCDPISGHTALYWYRQSLGQGLEFLIYFQGNSAPDKSGLPSDRFSAERTGGSVSTLTIQRTQQEDSAVYLCASSLALRGPYNEQFFGPGTRLTVL.

This clone has a single count. V usage is TRBV13 and J usage is TRBJ2-3; the D is unclear. The CDR3 is 14 amino acids. V was clipped by 3 bases and J by 2 bases, with 9 bases between them. Germline CDR1 reads PRHDT; CDR2 reads FYEKMQ (reference sequence). The CDR3 here is CASSFRRYTDTQYF. The CDR3 nucleotides are TGTGCCAGCAGCTTCCGGCGGTACACAGATACGCAGTATTTT.

V and J are TRBV11-2 and TRBJ1-1; D possibly corresponds to TRBD1 (5 bases). V was trimmed by 1 base and J by 4 bases, leaving 13 bases between them. CDR3 length equals 15 residues. The V gene's germline CDR1 is SGHAT and CDR2 FQNNGV. The CDR3 loop is CASSLAGGGVTEAFF. The CDR3 DNA reads TGTGCCAGCAGCTTAGCTGGGGGAGGGGTCACTGAAGCTTTCTTT.

In its sample, this clone was seen once. This chain connects TRBV27 to TRBJ2-1, with a tentative D call TRBD2 (6 bases). This CDR3 contains 15 residues. In germline, CDR1 is MNHEY, CDR2 SMNVEV (reference sequence). V was shortened by 5 bases and J by 3 bases, with 14 bases between the two germline ends. In DNA form, the CDR3 reads TGTGCCAGCAGTCTCAGGGAGGTGAACTACAATGAGCAGTTCTTC. This translates into CASSLREVNYNEQFF.

The chain is built from TRBV25-1 and TRBJ2-4; the D gene is possibly TRBD2 (6 bases). The CDR3 has 15 residues. Per the germline V gene, CDR1 is MGHDK and CDR2 is SYGVNS. Trimming left V 5 bases short and J 2 bases short, with 13 bases between. The CDR3 bases are TGTGCCAGCAGTCCCCTGCGGGAAACCAAAAACATTCAGTACTTC. It encodes CASSPLRETKNIQYF.

The V and J genes are TRBV6-5 and TRBJ1-1, with 7 bases aligning to TRBD1. The CDR3 runs to 16 residues. V shed 2 bases, J shed 1 base, and the junction held 7 bases outside the gene matches. Germline V lookup: CDR1 MNHEY, CDR2 SVGAGI. The CDR3 DNA sequence: TGTGCCAGCAGTTACGCAAGGGGGCCGGGGAACACTGAAGCTTTCTTT. Translating gives CASSYARGPGNTEAFF.

The genes are TRBV10-1 and TRBJ1-3; 10 nucleotides agree with TRBD1. With 9 bases clipped from V and 4 bases from J, the junction kept 12 bases outside the gene matches. The CDR3 totals 16 residues. The V gene's germline CDR1 is WNHNN and CDR2 SYGVQD (reference sequence). CDR3 nucleotides: TGCGCCAGTTCAACTATGACAGGGGGCTCCGGAAACACCATATATTTT. Translating gives CASSTMTGGSGNTIYF.

The chain uses TRBV19 and TRBJ1-2; no reliable D call. Germline V lookup: CDR1 LNHDA, CDR2 SQIVND (reference sequence). The V gene lost 7 bases and the J gene lost 2 bases, with 8 bases spanning the gap. The CDR3 sequence is 12 residues long. The CDR3 region has the DNA TGTGCCAGTACCCGCCAGAACTATGGCTACACCTTC. This sequence encodes CASTRQNYGYTF.

The V gene is TRBV27, the J gene TRBJ2-5, with 9 bases that match TRBD1. With the DNA end fitting TRBJ2-7 better, the J assignment may be wrong. Germline CDR1 reads MNHEY; CDR2 reads SMNVEV (reference sequence). The CDR3 totals 16 residues. The CDR3 nucleotides are TGTGCCAGCAGTTCCGGGACAGGGTCCTTGGGGCACGAGCAGTACTTC. Its protein is CASSSGTGSLGHEQYF.

The chain employs TRBV6-5 and TRBJ1-4; D is perhaps TRBD1 (5 bases). V lost 0 bases, J lost 4 bases, and 9 bases lay in between. This CDR3 is built from 15 residues. Germline values: CDR1 MNHEY, CDR2 SVGAGI. The CDR3 here is CASSYSNRNNEKLFF. Written as DNA, the CDR3 is TGTGCCAGCAGTTACTCGAACAGGAATAATGAAAAACTGTTTTTT.

Only a few counts were recorded for this clone. This sequence joins TRBV6-1 and TRBJ2-7; TRBD1 matches at 12 bases. Germline trimming cut 7 bases from V and 1 base from J; bases unmatched to any gene: 5. In germline, CDR1 is MNHNS, CDR2 SASEGT. The CDR3 totals 15 residues. CDR3 DNA: TGTGCCAGCACCCCGGGACAGGGGGCATCCTACGAGCAGTACTTC. Translated, it gives CASTPGQGASYEQYF.

This clone was seen a handful of times. The rearrangement joins TRBV5-4 to TRBJ2-4; D is uncertain. CDR1 is SGHNT and CDR2 is YYREEE in the germline V gene (reference sequence). V was trimmed by 0 bases and J by 4 bases, leaving 5 bases between them. CDR3 size: 13 residues. CDR3 amino acids: CASSLDRKNIQYF. CDR3 in DNA: TGTGCCAGCAGCTTGGACAGAAAAAACATTCAGTACTTC. The complete variable domain, with remaining parts taken from reference TRBV5-4 and TRBJ2-4, reads ETGVTQSPTHLIKTRGQQVTLRCSSQSGHNTVSWYQQALGQGPQFIFQYYREEENGRGNFPPRFSGLQFPNYSSELNVNALELDDSALYLCASSLDRKNIQYFGAGTRLSVL.

The gene calls are TRBV6-1 and TRBJ2-1; 10 bases agree with TRBD2. V shed 3 bases, J shed 1 base, and the junction held 3 bases outside the gene matches. The germline CDR1 and CDR2 sequences are MNHNS and SASEGT. The CDR3 runs 16 residues. CDR3 sequence reads: CASSDPSGGSYNEQFF. CDR3 bases: TGTGCCAGCAGTGATCCTAGCGGGGGTTCCTACAATGAGCAGTTCTTC.

The rearrangement uses TRBV7-2 and TRBJ1-5, with a tentative D call TRBD1 (6 bases). Germline values: CDR1 SGHTA, CDR2 FQGNSA. The CDR3 covers 14 residues. V was trimmed by 5 bases and J by 7 bases, leaving 15 bases between them. CDR3 DNA sequence: TGTGCCAGCAGCCTGGACAGTAATGGCCAGCCCCAGCATTTT. Translating gives CASSLDSNGQPQHF.

The gene calls are TRBV7-6 and TRBJ2-2; D remains ambiguous. The V gene lost 1 base and the J gene lost 9 bases, with 9 bases spanning the gap. Per the germline V gene, CDR1 is SGHVS and CDR2 is FNYEAQ. CDR3 length: 13 amino acids. CDR3 in amino acids: CASSLGASRELFF. CDR3 coding DNA: TGTGCCAGCAGCTTAGGGGCAAGCCGGGAGCTGTTTTTT.

V gene TRBV9 combines with J gene TRBJ2-7; D perhaps matches TRBD1 (6 bases). This CDR3 spans 12 amino acids. CDR1 is SGDLS and CDR2 is YYNGEE in the germline V gene. V lost 5 bases and J lost 6, with 12 bases in between. CDR3 residues: CASSGAGAEQYF. The CDR3 coding sequence is TGTGCCAGCAGTGGAGCAGGGGCCGAGCAGTACTTC.

V and J are TRBV5-1 and TRBJ2-7, with TRBD1 identical over 9 bases. Per the germline V gene, CDR1 is SGHRS and CDR2 is YFSETQ. The CDR3 sequence is 15 residues long. J was trimmed by 7 bases and V by 5 bases; bases with no gene match: 13. Written as DNA, the CDR3 is TGCGCCAGCAGGGAGAGGGACAGGGCCTCGAGTGAGCAGTACTTC. Translating gives CASRERDRASSEQYF.

In nucleotides, the CDR3 is TGTGCCAGCTCACCTAGTAGCCAGGGACTAGACTATGGCTACACCTTC. Translation: CASSPSSQGLDYGYTF. V gene TRBV18 combines with J gene TRBJ1-2; D may be TRBD1 (5 bases). Germline-derived CDR1 and CDR2 are KGHSH and LQKENI. There are 16 residues in the CDR3. V was pared by 3 bases and J by 3 bases, with 17 bases between.

The V and J genes are TRBV6-6 and TRBJ1-2; D remains ambiguous. V was trimmed by 4 bases and J by 0 bases, leaving 12 bases between them. The CDR3 has 15 residues. Germline CDR1 MNHNY, CDR2 SVGAGI (reference sequence). Here the CDR3 reads CASSSTGWTNYGYTF. In nucleotides, the CDR3 is TGTGCCAGCAGTTCTACGGGGTGGACTAACTATGGCTACACCTTC.

The chain is built from TRBV10-2 and TRBJ1-1; a possible D gene is TRBD1 (6 bases). Per germline, CDR1 WSHSY and CDR2 SAAADI. Trimming stripped 0 bases from V and 2 bases from J, with 10 bases between. The CDR3 is 15 residues long. CDR3: CASSESGAVNTEAFF. The CDR3 coding sequence is TGCGCCAGCAGTGAGTCGGGGGCAGTAAACACTGAAGCTTTCTTT.

V and J are TRBV7-8 and TRBJ1-1; 11 positions agree with TRBD1. The V segment lost 5 bases and the J segment 6 bases; nucleotides outside the gene matches: 5. The CDR3 loop spans 14 amino acids. Germline loops: CDR1 SGHVS, CDR2 FQNEAQ. CDR3 sequence (DNA): TGTGCCAGCAGCCCCAGGACAGGGGGCCCTGAAGCTTTCTTT. Amino acid sequence: CASSPRTGGPEAFF. The entire variable domain, with the rest obtained from reference TRBV7-8 and TRBJ1-1, is as follows: GAGVSQSPRYKVAKRGQDVALRCDPISGHVSLFWYQQALGQGPEFLTYFQNEAQLDKSGLPSDRFFAERPEGSVSTLKIQRTQQEDSAVYLCASSPRTGGPEAFFGQGTRLTVV.

This chain uses TRBV5-1 with TRBJ1-2, with D perhaps matching TRBD1 (6 bases). This CDR3 has 13 residues. Germline assignment: CDR1 SGHRS and CDR2 YFSETQ. V lost 4 bases to trimming and J lost 7 bases, with 14 bases between them. CDR3 DNA sequence: TGCGCCAGCAGCCCCACAGGGTTGTCTGGCTACACCTTC. Protein: CASSPTGLSGYTF. The full variable domain, in which reference TRBV5-1 and TRBJ1-2 provide the parts outside the CDR3, is KAGVTQTPRYLIKTRGQQVTLSCSPISGHRSVSWYQQTPGQGLQFLFEYFSETQRNKGNFPGRFSGRQFSNSRSEMNVSTLELGDSALYLCASSPTGLSGYTFGSGTRLTVV.